The rows below give T cell receptor beta chains drawn from one sample of a study of T cell responses to AZD1222 COVID-19 vaccine. Method: immunoSEQ multiplex PCR; TCRdb's copy keeps in-frame clones and lacks some. The table records roughly 18,000 clones, 60% to 85% of them present only once. The sequencing here drew on peripheral blood, taken 28 days after the second AZD1222 dose. The source is an adult who received the AZD1222 COVID-19 vaccine. Both conserved end residues are part of each CDR3. The order of the fields is V gene, J gene, D gene, clone size, CDR3 DNA, CDR3 protein. A D gene is named only where the DNA matches it firmly. Expanded clones are given a class, and other clones once, few, many or no size at all.

v_call: TRBV3-1/TRBV3-2
j_call: TRBJ2-2
d_call: TRBD2
clone_size: .
cdr3_nt: TGTGCCAGCAGCCGGACTAGCGGGGGGGCCTTCACCGGGGAGCTGTTTTTT
cdr3_aa: CASSRTSGGAFTGELFF

v_call: TRBV4-3
j_call: TRBJ2-2
d_call: .
clone_size: .
cdr3_nt: TGCGCCAGCAGCCCACAGGTCTTAGGGACCGGGGAGCTGTTTTTT
cdr3_aa: CASSPQVLGTGELFF

v_call: TRBV5-1
j_call: TRBJ2-2
d_call: TRBD1
clone_size: .
cdr3_nt: TGCGCCAGCAGAAAAACCGGGACAGGGCGGACCGGGGAGCTGTTTTTT
cdr3_aa: CASRKTGTGRTGELFF

v_call: TRBV2
j_call: TRBJ1-5
d_call: .
clone_size: .
cdr3_nt: TGTGCCAGCAGGTGGAAGGGGAATCAGCCCCAGCATTTT
cdr3_aa: CASRWKGNQPQHF

v_call: TRBV10-3
j_call: TRBJ1-4
d_call: TRBD1
clone_size: .
cdr3_nt: TGTGCCATCAGTGAGTCGAGGGTGACAGGGGAAAAACTGTTTTTT
cdr3_aa: CAISESRVTGEKLFF

v_call: TRBV10-2
j_call: TRBJ2-7
d_call: .
clone_size: .
cdr3_nt: TGCGCCAGCAGCAGGGGGGCTTCCCTTGGCGAGCAGTACTTC
cdr3_aa: CASSRGASLGEQYF

v_call: TRBV6-6
j_call: TRBJ2-7
d_call: .
clone_size: .
cdr3_nt: TGTGCCAGCAGTTACTCTAGGGGGGATCAATCCTACGAGCAGTACTTC
cdr3_aa: CASSYSRGDQSYEQYF

v_call: TRBV18
j_call: TRBJ1-2
d_call: .
clone_size: .
cdr3_nt: TGTGCCAGCTCACGAACGGATTCTTCTAACTATGGCTACACCTTC
cdr3_aa: CASSRTDSSNYGYTF

v_call: TRBV7-8
j_call: TRBJ2-7
d_call: .
clone_size: .
cdr3_nt: TGTGCCAGCAACTTAGGCGGGTCTCAGGGCGAGCAGTACTTC
cdr3_aa: CASNLGGSQGEQYF

v_call: TRBV7-3
j_call: TRBJ2-3
d_call: .
clone_size: .
cdr3_nt: TGTGCCAGCAGCGGCCAGGGGGATACGCAGTATTTT
cdr3_aa: CASSGQGDTQYF

v_call: TRBV18
j_call: TRBJ2-7
d_call: TRBD2
clone_size: .
cdr3_nt: TGTGCCAGCTCACCACCGAATAGCGGGGGGGCAGTTTCCGAGCAGTACTTC
cdr3_aa: CASSPPNSGGAVSEQYF

v_call: TRBV4-3
j_call: TRBJ1-4
d_call: .
clone_size: medium-sized
cdr3_nt: TGCGCCAGCAGCCAAGATAGAAAACTGTTTTTT
cdr3_aa: CASSQDRKLFF

v_call: TRBV7-8
j_call: TRBJ2-3
d_call: TRBD2
clone_size: .
cdr3_nt: TGTGCCAGCAGCTTGAATCCGGGGGGGCCTGATACGCAGTATTTT
cdr3_aa: CASSLNPGGPDTQYF

v_call: TRBV29-1
j_call: TRBJ2-3
d_call: TRBD2
clone_size: .
cdr3_nt: TGCAGCGTTGACCTAGCGGCTGATACGCAGTATTTT
cdr3_aa: CSVDLAADTQYF

v_call: TRBV19
j_call: TRBJ1-5
d_call: .
clone_size: once
cdr3_nt: TGTGCCAGCGCACCTCCGGGGGCCTACAATCAGCCCCAGCATTTT
cdr3_aa: CASAPPGAYNQPQHF

v_call: TRBV20-1
j_call: TRBJ2-2
d_call: .
clone_size: once
cdr3_nt: TGCAGTGCTAGCCAAACCGGGGAGCTGTTTTTT
cdr3_aa: CSASQTGELFF

v_call: TRBV6-2/TRBV6-3
j_call: TRBJ2-7
d_call: .
clone_size: few
cdr3_nt: TGTGCCAGCAGCGGCAGCTCATACGAGCAGTACTTC
cdr3_aa: CASSGSSYEQYF

v_call: TRBV10-2
j_call: TRBJ1-2
d_call: TRBD1
clone_size: .
cdr3_nt: TGCGCCACCCGGGGGACAGAGGGAATTGGCTACACCTTC
cdr3_aa: CATRGTEGIGYTF

v_call: TRBV7-2
j_call: TRBJ2-7
d_call: TRBD1
clone_size: .
cdr3_nt: TGTGCCAGCAATATTCCGGGACAGGGGACCTACGAGCAGTACTTC
cdr3_aa: CASNIPGQGTYEQYF

v_call: TRBV10-3
j_call: TRBJ2-1
d_call: .
clone_size: .
cdr3_nt: TGTGCCACCCGGCGGGACTACAATGAGCAGTTCTTC
cdr3_aa: CATRRDYNEQFF

v_call: TRBV4-1
j_call: TRBJ1-1
d_call: .
clone_size: .
cdr3_nt: TGCGCCAGCAGCCAAGAAGGGGGAATGAACACTGAAGCTTTCTTT
cdr3_aa: CASSQEGGMNTEAFF

v_call: TRBV27
j_call: TRBJ1-4
d_call: TRBD1
clone_size: .
cdr3_nt: TGTGCCAGCAGTTTAGGGGACAGGAGTAAACTGTTTTTT
cdr3_aa: CASSLGDRSKLFF

v_call: TRBV19
j_call: TRBJ2-1
d_call: TRBD1
clone_size: .
cdr3_nt: TGTGCCAGTGCGGACAGGGGAAATGAGCAGTTCTTC
cdr3_aa: CASADRGNEQFF

v_call: TRBV27
j_call: TRBJ2-7
d_call: .
clone_size: .
cdr3_nt: TGTGCCAGCAGTTTATCCTCCTCCCTGGACGAGCAGTACTTC
cdr3_aa: CASSLSSSLDEQYF

v_call: TRBV11-3
j_call: TRBJ2-2
d_call: .
clone_size: .
cdr3_nt: TGTGCCAGCAGCTTGGTAGCGGAGGGCACCGGGGAGCTGTTTTTT
cdr3_aa: CASSLVAEGTGELFF

v_call: TRBV7-7
j_call: TRBJ2-5
d_call: TRBD2
clone_size: .
cdr3_nt: TGTGCTAGCAGCACCGGGGGGGTTGAGACCCAGTACTTC
cdr3_aa: CASSTGGVETQYF

v_call: TRBV7-8
j_call: TRBJ1-1
d_call: .
clone_size: .
cdr3_nt: TGTGCCAGCAGCCTCGACACGAACACTGAAGCTTTCTTT
cdr3_aa: CASSLDTNTEAFF

v_call: TRBV6-5
j_call: TRBJ1-1
d_call: TRBD1
clone_size: few
cdr3_nt: TGTGCCAGCAGTTACACAGGGGGAACTGAAGCTTTCTTT
cdr3_aa: CASSYTGGTEAFF

v_call: TRBV6-5
j_call: TRBJ2-2
d_call: TRBD2
clone_size: .
cdr3_nt: TGTGCCAGCAAGCGGGGGCCGAACACCGGGGAGCTGTTTTTT
cdr3_aa: CASKRGPNTGELFF